The present entry profiles one TCR beta chain with its context. Its antigen is not identified. The final CDR3 position lacks the conserved phenylalanine or tryptophan, pointing to a likely read error. Because the CDR3's place on the DNA is in doubt, the DNA is left out and the CDR3 is given as listed by TCRdb. The germline V gene has CDR1 MDHEN and CDR2 SYDVKM. The CDR3 adds up to 8 amino acids, both ends counted. Each sample provided at least 5 micrograms of extracted total RNA. These data belong to a study of blood T cells in healthy people across ages. Study information: Template switching retrieved approximately one barcoded beta molecule for each two T cells. Study conclusions and caveats: There were more naive CD4+ cells and higher diversity in long-lived donors than in aged donors.

For the second PCR, which ran for roughly 7 to 11 cycles, a sample-barcoded 5' primer and a J-beta primer mix were used. In TCRdb, the 5' RACE reads were re-called with MiXCR into one record per CDR3 protein. Found here are some 760,000 distinct CDR3 sequences, around 25% of them singletons; the top ten hold 3% to 4.5%. This sample also belongs to another study, concerning T cells of mothers and their children. That source reports: In cDNA synthesis, all of the extracted RNA was used at roughly 1.5 ug per 15 ul.

The sample consisted of blood. The receptor's source is a boy younger than 18 in good health. The rearrangement uses TRBV28 and TRBJ2-4; the D call TRBD1 from the table was never checked on the DNA. This CDR3 reads CASSLGDV.